One T cell receptor beta chain is described in this entry. As judged by recently defined diagnostic criteria, patients with Susac syndrome had definite or probable disease. This specimen belongs to a study of CD8 T cells in Susac syndrome. About the research overall: Patients with Susac syndrome who were sequenced included more than 5 with active disease and eight in remission. Patients with Susac syndrome were therapy-naive, treated with corticosteroids, or treated with intravenous immunoglobulin alone when blood was collected.

V was cut by 0 bases and J by 2 bases, with 10 bases left in between. CDR3 length equals 15 residues. The germline gives CDR1 SGHTA, CDR2 FQGTGA. Random hexamers served to reverse transcribe roughly 0.45 to 1 ug RNA. TCR beta CDR3 was amplified by immunoSEQ multiplex PCR. This amplification extended across 54 Vbeta and 13 Jbeta segments. MiXCR, run by TCRdb on the immunoSEQ multiplex PCR reads, gives a single entry per CDR3 protein. The sample includes about 160,000 distinct CDR3 sequences, roughly 95% seen only once; the top ten take around 0.12%. The chain couples TRBV7-3 to TRBJ2-5; D might be TRBD1 or TRBD2, each matching 5 bases. The sample taken for sequencing was CD4+ T cells from PBMCs. This TCR was sampled from a human donor with Susac syndrome. CDR3 sequence: CASSLTSGRQETQYF. CDR3 in DNA: TGTGCCAGCAGCTTAACATCGGGACGGCAAGAGACCCAGTACTTC.